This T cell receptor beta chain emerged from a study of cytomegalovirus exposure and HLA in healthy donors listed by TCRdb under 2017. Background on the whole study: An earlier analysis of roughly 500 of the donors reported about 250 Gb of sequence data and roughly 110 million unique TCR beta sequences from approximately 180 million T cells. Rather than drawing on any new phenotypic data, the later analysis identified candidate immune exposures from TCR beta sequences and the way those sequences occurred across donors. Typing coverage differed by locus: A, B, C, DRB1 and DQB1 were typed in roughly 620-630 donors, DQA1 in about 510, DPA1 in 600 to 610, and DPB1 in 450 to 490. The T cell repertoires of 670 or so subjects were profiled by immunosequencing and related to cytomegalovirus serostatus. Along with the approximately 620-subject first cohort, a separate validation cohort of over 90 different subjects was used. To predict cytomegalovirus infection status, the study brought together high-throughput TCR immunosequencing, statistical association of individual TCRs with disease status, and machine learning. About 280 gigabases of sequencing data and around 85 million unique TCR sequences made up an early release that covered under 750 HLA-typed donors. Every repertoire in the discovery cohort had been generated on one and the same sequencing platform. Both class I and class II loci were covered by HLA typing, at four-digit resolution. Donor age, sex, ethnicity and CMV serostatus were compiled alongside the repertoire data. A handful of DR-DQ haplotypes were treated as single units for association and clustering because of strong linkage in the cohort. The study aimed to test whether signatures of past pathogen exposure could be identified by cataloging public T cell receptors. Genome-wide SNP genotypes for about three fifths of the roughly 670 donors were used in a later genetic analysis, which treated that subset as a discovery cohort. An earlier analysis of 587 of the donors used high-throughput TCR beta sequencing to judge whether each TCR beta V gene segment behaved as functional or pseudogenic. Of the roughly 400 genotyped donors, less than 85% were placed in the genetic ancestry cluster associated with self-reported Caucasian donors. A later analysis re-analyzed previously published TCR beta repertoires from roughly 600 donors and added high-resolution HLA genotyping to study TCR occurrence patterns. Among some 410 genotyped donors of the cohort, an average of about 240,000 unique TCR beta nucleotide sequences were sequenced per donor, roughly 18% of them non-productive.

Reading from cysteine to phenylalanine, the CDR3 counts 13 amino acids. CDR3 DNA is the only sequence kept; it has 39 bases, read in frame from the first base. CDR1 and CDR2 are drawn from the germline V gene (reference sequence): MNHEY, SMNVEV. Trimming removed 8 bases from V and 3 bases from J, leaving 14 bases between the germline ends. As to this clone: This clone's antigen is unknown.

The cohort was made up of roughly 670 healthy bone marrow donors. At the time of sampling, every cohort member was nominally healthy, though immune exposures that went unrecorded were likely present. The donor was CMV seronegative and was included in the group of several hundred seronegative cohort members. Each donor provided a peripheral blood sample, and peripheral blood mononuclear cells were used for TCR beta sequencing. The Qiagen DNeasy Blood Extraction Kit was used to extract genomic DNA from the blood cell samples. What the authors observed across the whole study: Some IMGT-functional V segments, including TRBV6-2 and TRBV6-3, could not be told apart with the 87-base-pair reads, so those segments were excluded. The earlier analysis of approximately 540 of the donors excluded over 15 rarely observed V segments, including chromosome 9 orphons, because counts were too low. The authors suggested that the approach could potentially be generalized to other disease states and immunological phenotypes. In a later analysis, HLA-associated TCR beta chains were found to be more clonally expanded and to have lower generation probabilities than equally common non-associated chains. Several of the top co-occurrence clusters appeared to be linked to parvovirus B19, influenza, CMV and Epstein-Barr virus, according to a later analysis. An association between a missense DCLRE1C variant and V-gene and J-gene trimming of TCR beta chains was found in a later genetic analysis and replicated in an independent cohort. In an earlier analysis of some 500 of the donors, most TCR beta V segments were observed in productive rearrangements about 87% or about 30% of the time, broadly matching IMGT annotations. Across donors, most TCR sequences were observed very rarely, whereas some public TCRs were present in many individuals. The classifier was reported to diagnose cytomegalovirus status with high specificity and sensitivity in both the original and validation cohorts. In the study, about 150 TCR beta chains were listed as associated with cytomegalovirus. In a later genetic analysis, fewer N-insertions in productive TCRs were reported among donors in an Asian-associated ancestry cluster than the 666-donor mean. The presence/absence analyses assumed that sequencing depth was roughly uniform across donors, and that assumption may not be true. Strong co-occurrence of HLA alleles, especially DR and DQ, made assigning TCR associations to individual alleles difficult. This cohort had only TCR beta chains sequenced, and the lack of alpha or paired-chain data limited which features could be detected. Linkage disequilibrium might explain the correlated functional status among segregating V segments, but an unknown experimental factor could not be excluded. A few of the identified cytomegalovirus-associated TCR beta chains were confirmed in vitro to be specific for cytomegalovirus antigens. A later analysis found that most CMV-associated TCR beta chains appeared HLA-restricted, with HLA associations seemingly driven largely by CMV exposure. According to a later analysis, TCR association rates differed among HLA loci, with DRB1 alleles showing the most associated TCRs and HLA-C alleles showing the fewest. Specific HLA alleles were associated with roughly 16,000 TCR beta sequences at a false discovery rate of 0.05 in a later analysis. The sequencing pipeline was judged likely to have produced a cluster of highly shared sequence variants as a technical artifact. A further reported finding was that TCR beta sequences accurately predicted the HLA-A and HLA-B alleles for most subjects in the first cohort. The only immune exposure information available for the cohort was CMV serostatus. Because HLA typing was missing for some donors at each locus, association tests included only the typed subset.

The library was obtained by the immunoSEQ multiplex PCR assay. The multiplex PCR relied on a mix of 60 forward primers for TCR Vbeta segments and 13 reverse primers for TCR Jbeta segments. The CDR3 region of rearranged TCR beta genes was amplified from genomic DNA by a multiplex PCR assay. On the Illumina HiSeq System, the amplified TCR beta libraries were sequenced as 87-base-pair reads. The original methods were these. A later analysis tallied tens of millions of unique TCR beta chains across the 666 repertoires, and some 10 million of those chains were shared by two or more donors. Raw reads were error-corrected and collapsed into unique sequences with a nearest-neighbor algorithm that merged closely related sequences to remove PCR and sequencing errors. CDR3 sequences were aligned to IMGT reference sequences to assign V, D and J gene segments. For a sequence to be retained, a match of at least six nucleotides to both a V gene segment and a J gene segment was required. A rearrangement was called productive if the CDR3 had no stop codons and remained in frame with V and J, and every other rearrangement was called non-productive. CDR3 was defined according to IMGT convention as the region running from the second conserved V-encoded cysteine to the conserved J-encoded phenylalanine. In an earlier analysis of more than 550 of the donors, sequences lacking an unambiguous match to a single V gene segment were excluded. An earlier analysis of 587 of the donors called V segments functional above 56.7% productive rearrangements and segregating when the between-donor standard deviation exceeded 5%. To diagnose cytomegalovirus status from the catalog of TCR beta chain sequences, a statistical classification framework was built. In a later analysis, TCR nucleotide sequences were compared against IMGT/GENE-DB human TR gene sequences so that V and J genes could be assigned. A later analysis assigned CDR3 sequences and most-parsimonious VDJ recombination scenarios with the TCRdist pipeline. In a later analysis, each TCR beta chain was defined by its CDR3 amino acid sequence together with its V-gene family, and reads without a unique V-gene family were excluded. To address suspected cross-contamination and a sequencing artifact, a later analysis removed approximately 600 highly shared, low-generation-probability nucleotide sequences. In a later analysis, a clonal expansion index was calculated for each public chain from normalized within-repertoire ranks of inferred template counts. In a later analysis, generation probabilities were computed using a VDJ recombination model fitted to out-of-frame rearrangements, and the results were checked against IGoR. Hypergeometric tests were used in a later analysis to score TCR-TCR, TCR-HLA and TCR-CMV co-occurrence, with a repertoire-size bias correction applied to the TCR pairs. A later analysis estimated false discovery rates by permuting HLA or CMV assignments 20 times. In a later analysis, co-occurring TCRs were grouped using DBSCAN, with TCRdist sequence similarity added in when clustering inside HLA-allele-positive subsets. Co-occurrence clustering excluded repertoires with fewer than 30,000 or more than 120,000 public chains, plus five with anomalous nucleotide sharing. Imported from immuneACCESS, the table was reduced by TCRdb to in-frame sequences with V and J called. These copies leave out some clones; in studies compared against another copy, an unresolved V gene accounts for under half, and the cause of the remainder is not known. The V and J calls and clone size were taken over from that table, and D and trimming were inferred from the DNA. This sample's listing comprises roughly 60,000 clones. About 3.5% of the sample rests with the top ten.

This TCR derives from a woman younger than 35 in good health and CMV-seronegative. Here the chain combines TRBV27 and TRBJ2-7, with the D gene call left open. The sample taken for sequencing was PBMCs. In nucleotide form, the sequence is TGTGCCAGCCAGAGCGAAACGAACTACGAGCAGTACTTC. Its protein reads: CASQSETNYEQYF.